Sequencing of this T cell receptor beta chain was carried out in a study of T cell responses to AZD1222 COVID-19 vaccine. TCRdb keeps only in-frame clones here, not all; method: immunoSEQ multiplex PCR. The repertoire holds approximately 170,000 clones, with about 83% as singletons. The V and J ends lost 6 bases and 0 bases, in that order; junction bases with no gene match: 9. Germline V CDR1 and CDR2: SGDLS, YYNGEE. The CDR3 loop spans 16 amino acids. The material sequenced was peripheral blood, taken 28 days after the second AZD1222 dose. The sequence derives from an adult who received the AZD1222 COVID-19 vaccine. The J gene is TRBJ2-1, the V gene TRBV9; 7 bases are shared with TRBD1. The CDR3 nucleotides read TGTGCCAGCACGACCGGAAACAGGGGCTCCTACAATGAGCAGTTCTTC. The encoded protein is CASTTGNRGSYNEQFF.